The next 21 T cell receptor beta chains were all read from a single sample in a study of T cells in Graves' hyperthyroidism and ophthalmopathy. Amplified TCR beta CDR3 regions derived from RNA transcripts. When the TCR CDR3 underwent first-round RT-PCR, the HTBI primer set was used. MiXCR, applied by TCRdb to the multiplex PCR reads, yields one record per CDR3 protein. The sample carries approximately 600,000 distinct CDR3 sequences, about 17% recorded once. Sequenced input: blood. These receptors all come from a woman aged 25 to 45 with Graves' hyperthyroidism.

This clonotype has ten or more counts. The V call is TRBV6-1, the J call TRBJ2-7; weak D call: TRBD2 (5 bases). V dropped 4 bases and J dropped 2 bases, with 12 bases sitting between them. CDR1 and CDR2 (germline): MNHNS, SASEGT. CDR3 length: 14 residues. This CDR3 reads CASSVDGDTYEQYF. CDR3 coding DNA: TGTGCCAGCAGTGTAGACGGGGATACCTACGAGCAGTACTTC.

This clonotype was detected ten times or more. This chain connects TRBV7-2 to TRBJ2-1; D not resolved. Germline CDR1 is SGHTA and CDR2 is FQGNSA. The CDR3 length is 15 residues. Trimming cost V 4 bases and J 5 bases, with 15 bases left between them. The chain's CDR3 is CASSSEREVHNEQFF. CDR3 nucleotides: TGTGCCAGCAGCTCTGAGAGAGAAGTTCACAATGAGCAGTTCTTC. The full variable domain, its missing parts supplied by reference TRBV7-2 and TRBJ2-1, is GAGVSQSPSNKVTEKGKDVELRCDPISGHTALYWYRQSLGQGLEFLIYFQGNSAPDKSGLPSDRFSAERTGGSVSTLTIQRTQQEDSAVYLCASSSEREVHNEQFFGPGTRLTVL.

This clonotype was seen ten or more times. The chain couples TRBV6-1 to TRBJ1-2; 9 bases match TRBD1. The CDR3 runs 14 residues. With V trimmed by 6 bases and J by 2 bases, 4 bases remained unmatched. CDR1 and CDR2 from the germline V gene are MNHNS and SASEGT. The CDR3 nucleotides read TGTGCCAGCAGAACCGGGACAGGGAACTATGGCTACACCTTC. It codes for CASRTGTGNYGYTF.

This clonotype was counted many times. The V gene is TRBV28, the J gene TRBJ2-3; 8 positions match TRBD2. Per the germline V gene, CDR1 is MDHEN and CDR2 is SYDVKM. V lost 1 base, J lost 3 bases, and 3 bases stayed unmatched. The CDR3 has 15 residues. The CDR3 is CASSLLLAETDTQYF. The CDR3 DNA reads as TGTGCCAGCAGTTTATTACTAGCGGAAACAGATACGCAGTATTTT.

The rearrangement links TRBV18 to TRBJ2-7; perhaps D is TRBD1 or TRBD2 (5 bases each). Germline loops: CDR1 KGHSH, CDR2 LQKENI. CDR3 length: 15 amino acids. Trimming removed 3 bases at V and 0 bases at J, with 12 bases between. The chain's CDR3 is CASSPQGRDSYEQYF. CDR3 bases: TGTGCCAGCTCACCCCAGGGACGAGACTCCTACGAGCAGTACTTC.

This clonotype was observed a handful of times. The CDR3 protein is CASSPLSGGPQETQYF. As DNA, the CDR3 is TGTGCCAGCAGCCCCCTTAGCGGGGGGCCACAAGAGACCCAGTACTTC. This chain links TRBV3-1 with TRBJ2-5; 10 bases agree with TRBD2. There are 16 residues in the CDR3. Germline values: CDR1 LGHDT, CDR2 YNNKEL (reference sequence). With 4 bases clipped from V and 2 bases from J, the junction kept 7 bases outside the gene matches.

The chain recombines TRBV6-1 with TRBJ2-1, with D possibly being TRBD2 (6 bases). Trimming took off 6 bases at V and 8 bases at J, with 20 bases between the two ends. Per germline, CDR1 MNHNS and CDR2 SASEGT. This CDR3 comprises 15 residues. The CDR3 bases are TGTGCCAGCAGATTAGGAGGGCCGATAGGGTATGAGCAGTTCTTC. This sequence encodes CASRLGGPIGYEQFF.

The CDR3 here is CSALIQGAGEKLFF. As DNA, the CDR3 is TGCAGTGCCCTGATACAGGGGGCCGGTGAAAAACTGTTTTTT. The chain carries TRBV20-1 and TRBJ1-4; 9 bases agree with TRBD1. The germline gives CDR1 DFQATT, CDR2 SNEGSKA (reference sequence). With 6 bases clipped from V and 7 bases from J, the junction kept 9 bases outside the gene matches. This CDR3 comprises 14 residues.

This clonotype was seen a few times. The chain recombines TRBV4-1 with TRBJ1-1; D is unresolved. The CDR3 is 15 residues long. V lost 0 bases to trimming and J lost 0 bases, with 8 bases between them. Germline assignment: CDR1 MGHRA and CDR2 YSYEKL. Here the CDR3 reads CASSQELGMNTEAFF. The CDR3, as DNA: TGCGCCAGCAGCCAAGAGCTGGGGATGAACACTGAAGCTTTCTTT.

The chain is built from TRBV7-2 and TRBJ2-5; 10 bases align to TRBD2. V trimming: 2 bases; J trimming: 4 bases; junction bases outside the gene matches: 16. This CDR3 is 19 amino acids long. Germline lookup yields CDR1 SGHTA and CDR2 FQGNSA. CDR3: CASSLRLAGAITWGETQYF. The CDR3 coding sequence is TGTGCCAGCAGCTTACGGCTAGCGGGAGCTATAACATGGGGAGAGACCCAGTACTTC.

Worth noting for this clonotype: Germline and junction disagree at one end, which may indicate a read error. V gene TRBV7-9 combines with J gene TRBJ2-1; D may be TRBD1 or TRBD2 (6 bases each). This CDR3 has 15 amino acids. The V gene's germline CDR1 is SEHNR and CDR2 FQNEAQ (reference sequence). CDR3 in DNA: TGTGCCAGCAGCCAACAGGGAGGATCCTACAATAAGCAGTTCTTC. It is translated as CASSQQGGSYNKQFF.

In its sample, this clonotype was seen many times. The CDR3 nucleotides read TGCAGTGCTAGTGGGACTAGCGGGGGGGCGGGAGAGACCCAGTACTTC. It codes for CSASGTSGGAGETQYF. The chain recombines TRBV20-1 with TRBJ2-5; 16 bases fit TRBD2. CDR1 DFQATT and CDR2 SNEGSKA come from the germline V gene (reference sequence). Trimming took 3 bases from V and 4 from J; bases not matched to a gene: 5. This CDR3 comprises 16 residues.

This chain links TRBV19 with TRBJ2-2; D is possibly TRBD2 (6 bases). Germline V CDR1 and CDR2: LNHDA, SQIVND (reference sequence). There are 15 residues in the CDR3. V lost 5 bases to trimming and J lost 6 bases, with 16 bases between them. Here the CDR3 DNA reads TGTGCCAGTAGTCACCGGGGGACCTACTCCGGGGAGCTGTTTTTT. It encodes CASSHRGTYSGELFF.

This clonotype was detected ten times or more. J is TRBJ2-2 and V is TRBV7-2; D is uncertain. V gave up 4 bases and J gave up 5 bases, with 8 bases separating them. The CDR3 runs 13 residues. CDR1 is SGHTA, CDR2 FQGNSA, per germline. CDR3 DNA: TGTGCCAGCAGCTCGGCGATTACCGGGGAGCTGTTTTTT. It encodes CASSSAITGELFF.

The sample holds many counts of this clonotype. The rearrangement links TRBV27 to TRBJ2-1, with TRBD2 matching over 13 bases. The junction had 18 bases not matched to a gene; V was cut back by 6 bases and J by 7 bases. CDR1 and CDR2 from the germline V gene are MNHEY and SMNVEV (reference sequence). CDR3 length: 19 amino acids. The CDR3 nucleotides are TGTGCCAGCAGATCCCGATCCACGGGACTAGCGGGAACCGGGAATGAGCAGTTCTTC. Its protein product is CASRSRSTGLAGTGNEQFF.

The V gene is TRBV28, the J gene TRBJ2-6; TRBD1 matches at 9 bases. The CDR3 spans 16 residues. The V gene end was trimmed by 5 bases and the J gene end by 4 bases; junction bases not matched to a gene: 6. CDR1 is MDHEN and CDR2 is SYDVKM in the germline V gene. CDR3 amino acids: CASSTQGALGANVLTF. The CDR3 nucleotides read TGTGCCAGCAGTACACAGGGGGCCTTGGGGGCCAACGTCCTGACTTTC.

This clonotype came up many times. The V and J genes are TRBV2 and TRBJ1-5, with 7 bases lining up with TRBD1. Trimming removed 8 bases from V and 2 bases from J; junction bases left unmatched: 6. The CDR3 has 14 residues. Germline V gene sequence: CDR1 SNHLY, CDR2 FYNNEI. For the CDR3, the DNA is TGTGCCAGCCAGGCGCAGGGGGGCAATCAGCCCCAGCATTTT. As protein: CASQAQGGNQPQHF.

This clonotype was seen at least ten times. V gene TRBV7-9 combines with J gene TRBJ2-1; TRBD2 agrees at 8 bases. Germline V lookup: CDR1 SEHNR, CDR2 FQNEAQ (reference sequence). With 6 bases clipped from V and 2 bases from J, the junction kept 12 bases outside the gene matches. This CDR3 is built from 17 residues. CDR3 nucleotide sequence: TGTGCCAGCAGGTCTAGGGGTAGCGGGAACGCCTACAATGAGCAGTTCTTC. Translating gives CASRSRGSGNAYNEQFF.

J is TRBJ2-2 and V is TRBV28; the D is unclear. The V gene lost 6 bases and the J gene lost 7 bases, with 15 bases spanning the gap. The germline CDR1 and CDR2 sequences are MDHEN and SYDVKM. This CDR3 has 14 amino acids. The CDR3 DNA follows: TGTGCCAGCAGGATTCGGCCAGGTTTCGGGGAGCTGTTTTTT. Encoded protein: CASRIRPGFGELFF. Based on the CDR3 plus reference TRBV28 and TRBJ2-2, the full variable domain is DVKVTQSSRYLVKRTGEKVFLECVQDMDHENMFWYRQDPGLGLRLIYFSYDVKMKEKGDIPEGYSVSREKKERFSLILESASTNQTSMYLCASRIRPGFGELFFGEGSRLTVL.

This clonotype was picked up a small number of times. DNA of the CDR3: TGCGCCAGCAGGTCTCCGGGACAGGGGAAAGTTGAAAAACTGTTTTTT. Translating gives CASRSPGQGKVEKLFF. The gene calls are TRBV5-1 and TRBJ1-4; 10 bases line up with TRBD1. J gave up 7 bases and V 5 bases, and 11 bases lay outside the gene matches. Per germline, CDR1 SGHRS and CDR2 YFSETQ. This CDR3 region has 16 residues.

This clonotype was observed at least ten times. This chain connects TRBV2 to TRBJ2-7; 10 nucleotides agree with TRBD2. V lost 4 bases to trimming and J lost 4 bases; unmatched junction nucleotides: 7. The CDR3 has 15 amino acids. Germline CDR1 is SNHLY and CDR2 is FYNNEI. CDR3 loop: CASSALAGVLYEQYF. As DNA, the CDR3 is TGTGCCAGCAGTGCTCTAGCGGGAGTGTTGTACGAGCAGTACTTC. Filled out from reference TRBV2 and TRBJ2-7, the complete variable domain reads EPEVTQTPSHQVTQMGQEVILRCVPISNHLYFYWYRQILGQKVEFLVSFYNNEISEKSEIFDDQFSVERPDGSNFTLKIRSTKLEDSAMYFCASSALAGVLYEQYFGPGTRLTVT.